These 15 T cell receptor beta chains were all obtained from the same sample, sequenced in a study of post-analysis software for immune sequencing data. Study outcomes and limitations: TRBV5-6, TRBV5-1 and TRBV20-1 were among 4 or 5 TRBV segments more frequent in patients than controls.

Their antigens are not known. Each TCR beta cDNA library carried unique molecular identifiers. TCRdb reanalysed the PCR reads using MiXCR and keeps one entry per CDR3 protein. The repertoire holds about 200,000 distinct CDR3 sequences, with 29% as singletons. The sequencing input was blood. The receptors stem from a girl aged 2-17 years with multiple sclerosis.

This clonotype was counted a few times. CDR3 DNA: TGTGCCAGCAGCTTATGGGCAGGGGACAACACTGAAGCTTTCTTT. The encoded protein is CASSLWAGDNTEAFF. The J gene is TRBJ1-1, the V gene TRBV5-6, with D perhaps matching TRBD1 (6 bases). The CDR3 consists of 15 residues. Trimming shortened V by 2 bases and J by 2 bases, and 13 bases separated the two germline ends. CDR1 is SGHDT, CDR2 YYEEEE, per germline.

This clonotype has a count of ten or more. V is TRBV29-1 and J is TRBJ2-3, with TRBD2 matching over 16 bases. Germline V gene data show CDR1 as SQVTM and CDR2 as ANQGSEA. This CDR3 has 17 residues. The trim removed 6 bases at V and 2 bases at J, leaving 8 bases unmatched. This CDR3 reads CSVSGTSGGAPTDTQYF. The CDR3 DNA is TGCAGCGTATCCGGGACTAGCGGGGGGGCCCCCACAGATACGCAGTATTTT.

This clonotype was counted a few times. This sequence joins TRBV20-1 and TRBJ1-2; D unresolved. Trimming removed 3 bases at V and 5 bases at J, with 10 bases between. The V gene's germline CDR1 is DFQATT and CDR2 SNEGSKA (reference sequence). The CDR3 sequence is 12 residues long. The CDR3 spells CSASGRMYGYTF. The CDR3 bases are TGCAGTGCTAGCGGACGTATGTATGGCTACACCTTC.

This clonotype was recorded many times. V usage is TRBV5-1 and J usage is TRBJ1-2, with D perhaps matching TRBD1 (6 bases). Trimming removed 4 bases at V and 6 bases at J, with 13 bases between. Germline CDR1 is SGHRS and CDR2 is YFSETQ. This CDR3 contains 13 residues. Written as DNA, the CDR3 is TGCGCCAGCAGCGGGGGCGGTGGTGATGGCTACACCTTC. It translates to CASSGGGGDGYTF.

This clonotype was recorded at least ten times. The chain carries TRBV20-1 and TRBJ2-7; a weak D match, TRBD2 (6 bases). Trimming removed 6 bases at V and 5 bases at J, with 17 bases between. The CDR3 contains 13 residues. CDR1 DFQATT and CDR2 SNEGSKA come from the germline V gene (reference sequence). CDR3 DNA: TGCAGTGCAGAATGGAACCCGGGAGACGAGCAGTACTTC. Translating it yields CSAEWNPGDEQYF.

Only a few counts were recorded for this clonotype. J is TRBJ2-3 and V is TRBV5-1, with 9 bases lining up with TRBD2. Germline loops: CDR1 SGHRS, CDR2 YFSETQ. The CDR3 spans 16 residues. The V and J ends lost 0 bases and 3 bases, in that order; junction bases with no gene match: 5. This CDR3 is CASSLARREGTDTQYF. CDR3 sequence (DNA): TGCGCCAGCAGCTTGGCCCGGCGGGAGGGGACAGATACGCAGTATTTT.

J is TRBJ2-1 and V is TRBV5-1, with TRBD1 matching over 7 bases. Trimming at V came to 4 bases and at J to 6 bases, leaving 4 bases not matched to a gene. The CDR3 loop spans 13 amino acids. Germline V gives CDR1 SGHRS, CDR2 YFSETQ. CDR3 loop: CASSGNRGNEQFF. The CDR3 nucleotides read TGCGCCAGCAGCGGCAACAGGGGCAATGAGCAGTTCTTC.

In this sample, this clonotype turned up many times. The chain links TRBV28 to TRBJ2-3, with a possible D match to TRBD2 (6 bases). The CDR3 has 14 residues. The germline gives CDR1 MDHEN, CDR2 SYDVKM. The V gene lost 10 bases and the J gene lost 0 bases, with 14 bases spanning the gap. CDR3 residues: CATNRRGSTDTQYF. The DNA for the CDR3 is TGTGCCACCAACAGGCGGGGTAGCACAGATACGCAGTATTTT.

This clonotype was detected once. The chain recombines TRBV20-1 with TRBJ1-5; 10 positions agree with TRBD1. After removal of 6 bases from V and 7 bases from J, the junction contained 12 bases not matched to a gene. Germline assignment: CDR1 DFQATT and CDR2 SNEGSKA (reference sequence). The CDR3 runs 15 residues. CDR3 region: CSATKGQGVGQPQHF. CDR3 coding DNA: TGCAGTGCCACCAAAGGACAGGGGGTAGGGCAGCCCCAGCATTTT.

The chain links TRBV3-1 to TRBJ2-1; maybe TRBD2 (6 bases). Trimming cost V 1 base and J 8 bases, with 15 bases left between them. Per the germline V gene, CDR1 is LGHDT and CDR2 is YNNKEL (reference sequence). The CDR3 covers 15 residues. CDR3 in DNA: TGTGCCAGCAGCCAAGTAGGAGGGCCGGGCGATGAGCAGTTCTTC. Translating it yields CASSQVGGPGDEQFF.

The V gene is TRBV7-2, the J gene TRBJ2-1; a possible D gene is TRBD1 (5 bases). The CDR3 length is 15 residues. Between the trimmed V and J ends, which lost 5 bases and 8 bases, there was a span of 19 bases. In germline, CDR1 is SGHTA, CDR2 FQGNSA. For the CDR3, the DNA is TGTGCCAGCAGCCTAGGGGTCCTAGAAACGGATGAGCAGTTCTTC. Translation: CASSLGVLETDEQFF.

The J gene is TRBJ2-7, the V gene TRBV20-1; no clear D gene. Trimming stripped 5 bases from V and 8 bases from J, with 13 bases between. The CDR3 spans 11 residues. The germline CDR1 and CDR2 sequences are DFQATT and SNEGSKA (reference sequence). The CDR3 loop is CSAGSPGKQYF. The DNA for the CDR3 is TGCAGTGCTGGATCCCCCGGTAAGCAGTACTTC.

The gene calls are TRBV5-1 and TRBJ2-7, with D perhaps matching TRBD2 (5 bases). Trimming cost V 5 bases and J 4 bases, with 22 bases left between them. The V gene's germline CDR1 is SGHRS and CDR2 YFSETQ. The CDR3 is 16 amino acids. The CDR3 coding sequence is TGCGCCAGCAGATCTTCCGCAGACCTCCGGGGTTACGAGCAGTACTTC. Its translation: CASRSSADLRGYEQYF.

The chain links TRBV7-2 to TRBJ2-7, with 7 nucleotides matching TRBD2. The length of the CDR3 is 14 residues. Germline V lookup: CDR1 SGHTA, CDR2 FQGNSA. V was clipped by 5 bases and J by 3 bases; unmatched bases: 7. Written as DNA, the CDR3 is TGTGCCAGCAGCCTTAGCGGGTCGCTCTACGAGCAGTACTTC. Translating gives CASSLSGSLYEQYF. Combining the CDR3 with reference TRBV7-2 and TRBJ2-7 gives the whole variable domain GAGVSQSPSNKVTEKGKDVELRCDPISGHTALYWYRQSLGQGLEFLIYFQGNSAPDKSGLPSDRFSAERTGGSVSTLTIQRTQQEDSAVYLCASSLSGSLYEQYFGPGTRLTVT.

As DNA, the CDR3 is TGTGCCAGCAGTGATGTTCTTACCCCTTTCTCGGGGGCGACTGGGGCCAACGTCCTGACTTTC. Translation gives CASSDVLTPFSGATGANVLTF. The gene calls are TRBV2 and TRBJ2-6; either TRBD1 or TRBD2 may supply D (6 bases each). Germline V lookup: CDR1 SNHLY, CDR2 FYNNEI. The V end lost 3 bases, the J end lost 2 bases, and 26 bases lay between the germline ends. This CDR3 comprises 21 residues.